The clone carrying this TCR beta chain has at least ten counts. These data originate in a study of metastatic and nonmetastatic thyroid tumors. Study information: Repertoires of blood and of tissue (tumor or nodule) from malignant and benign thyroid patients were compared.

TCRdb re-clonotyped the PCR reads via MiXCR. The data contain roughly 58,000 clones, more than 3.5% of them singletons. This CDR3 region has 16 residues. CDR1 SGHNT and CDR2 YENEEA come from the germline V gene. The V gene lost 5 bases and the J gene lost 0 bases, with 14 bases spanning the gap. Every patient was untreated before thyroid surgery. The V gene is TRBV11-3, the J gene TRBJ2-1; unclear D gene. The specimen sequenced was blood. The receptor's source is a female donor with papillary thyroid cancer or a benign thyroid nodule (not recorded which). Some clones in this sample may be carry-over from other donors' samples. The CDR3 bases are TGTGCCAGCAGCCCCCACGGGCGGAGCTCCTACAATGAGCAGTTCTTC. Residues: CASSPHGRSSYNEQFF. Together with reference TRBV11-3 and TRBJ2-1, the CDR3 gives the full variable domain: EAGVVQSPRYKIIEKKQPVAFWCNPISGHNTLYWYLQNLGQGPELLIRYENEEAVDDSQLPKDRFSAERLKGVDSTLKIQPAELGDSAVYLCASSPHGRSSYNEQFFGPGTRLTVL.